The 22 T cell receptor beta chains below were found in one sample sequenced in a study of T cell repertoires in ileal Crohn's disease. Clones were read by immunoSEQ multiplex PCR, and TCRdb kept only the in-frame ones, dropping some. The sample yields roughly 14,000 clones, around 84% seen once. The sample taken for sequencing was ileal tissue. All receptors come from an adult with Crohn's disease.

The genes are TRBV11-3 and TRBJ2-3; maybe TRBD1 (5 bases). Between the trimmed V and J ends, which lost 3 bases and 7 bases, there was a span of 11 bases. The CDR3 spans 13 residues. Per germline, CDR1 SGHNT and CDR2 YENEEA. The CDR3 loop reads CASSLGLLNTQYF. In nucleotides, the CDR3 is TGTGCCAGCAGCTTGGGGCTATTGAATACGCAGTATTTT.

The chain has TRBV2 and TRBJ2-1; D gene uncertain. CDR1 is SNHLY and CDR2 is FYNNEI in the germline V gene. This CDR3 has 12 amino acids. The V end lost 8 bases, the J end lost 4 bases, and 9 bases lay between the germline ends. The CDR3 protein is CASALSYNEQFF. For the CDR3, the DNA is TGTGCCAGCGCTTTGAGTTACAATGAGCAGTTCTTC. The full variable domain, rest sourced from reference TRBV2 and TRBJ2-1, is EPEVTQTPSHQVTQMGQEVILRCVPISNHLYFYWYRQILGQKVEFLVSFYNNEISEKSEIFDDQFSVERPDGSNFTLKIRSTKLEDSAMYFCASALSYNEQFFGPGTRLTVL.

The V call is TRBV11-2, the J call TRBJ1-2; D gene unclear. Looked up from germline, CDR1 is SGHAT and CDR2 is FQNNGV. The CDR3 spans 13 residues. V was cut by 8 bases and J by 5 bases, with 15 bases left in between. The CDR3 bases are TGTGCCAGCGCAGGCCCCGGTGGATATGGCTACACCTTC. Translation: CASAGPGGYGYTF.

This sequence joins TRBV5-4 and TRBJ1-1; unclear D gene. V was clipped by 4 bases and J by 0 bases, with 16 bases between them. There are 16 residues in the CDR3. Germline V CDR1 and CDR2: SGHNT, YYREEE (reference sequence). In DNA, the CDR3 is TGTGCCAGCAGCCAGGACTCCCAAGGCATGAACACTGAAGCTTTCTTT. The encoded protein is CASSQDSQGMNTEAFF.

This chain links TRBV11-2 with TRBJ2-3; TRBD2 agrees at 9 bases. The CDR3 is made up of 16 amino acids. Germline CDR1 SGHAT, CDR2 FQNNGV. The V segment lost 5 bases and the J segment 4 bases; nucleotides outside the gene matches: 10. The CDR3 sequence: CASSTLAGSGPDTQYF. CDR3 in DNA: TGTGCCAGCAGCACCCTAGCGGGGTCCGGACCAGATACGCAGTATTTT.

CDR3 in amino acids: CASSLESSGGRATDTQYF. CDR3 DNA: TGTGCCAGCAGTTTAGAGTCTAGCGGGGGTAGAGCCACAGATACGCAGTATTTT. The chain links TRBV28 to TRBJ2-3; the match to TRBD2 covers 10 bases. From germline, CDR1 is MDHEN and CDR2 SYDVKM. With V trimmed by 2 bases and J by 2 bases, 10 bases remained unmatched. The CDR3 extends over 18 amino acids.

A single count supports this clone. V is TRBV7-2 and J is TRBJ1-5, with 7 bases fitting TRBD1. This CDR3 has 14 residues. Trimming cost V 5 bases and J 6 bases; bases outside gene matches: 7. Per germline, CDR1 SGHTA and CDR2 FQGNSA. CDR3 sequence reads: CASSPGQRGQPQHF. The CDR3 DNA follows: TGTGCCAGCAGCCCGGGACAGAGGGGTCAGCCCCAGCATTTT.

Concerning this clone itself: Other DNA sequences in the sample encode the same CDR3. The rearrangement joins TRBV19 to TRBJ1-1, with TRBD1 identical over 10 bases. The trim removed 4 bases at V and 6 bases at J, leaving 2 bases unmatched. CDR3 length equals 13 residues. CDR1 is LNHDA, CDR2 SQIVND, per germline (reference sequence). The DNA of the CDR3 is TGTGCCAGTAGTAGACAGGGGGCCGCTGAAGCTTTCTTT. Amino acids: CASSRQGAAEAFF.

The chain uses TRBV11-1 and TRBJ2-7; possibly TRBD2 for D (6 bases). Germline CDR1 SGHAT, CDR2 FQDESV (reference sequence). This CDR3 is 15 amino acids long. V lost 5 bases, J lost 3 bases, and 17 bases lay in between. The DNA of the CDR3 is TGTGCCAGCAGCGGCGGGGCAGGCTTTGGCTACGAGCAGTACTTC. This encodes CASSGGAGFGYEQYF.

Points on this clone: At one end, the junction sequence differs from germline, possibly due to a read error. This chain uses TRBV7-7 with TRBJ2-5; maybe TRBD1 (5 bases). CDR3 size: 13 residues. Per the germline V gene, CDR1 is SSHAT and CDR2 is FNYEAQ (reference sequence). The CDR3 is CASSLGAGGTQYF. In DNA form, the CDR3 reads TGTGCTAGCAGCTTAGGGGCAGGTGGGACCCAGTACTTC.

The CDR3 loop is CASSLFRQDTGELFF. The CDR3 DNA sequence: TGTGCCAGCAGCTTGTTTCGGCAGGACACCGGGGAGCTGTTTTTT. V gene TRBV5-5 combines with J gene TRBJ2-2; D not resolved. The CDR3 sequence is 15 residues long. Trimming stripped 1 base from V and 3 bases from J, with 10 bases between. Germline CDR1 and CDR2: SGHKS and YYEKEE (reference sequence). Supplemented by reference TRBV5-5 and TRBJ2-2, the full variable domain reads DAGVTQSPTHLIKTRGQQVTLRCSPISGHKSVSWYQQVLGQGPQFIFQYYEKEERGRGNFPDRFSARQFPNYSSELNVNALLLGDSALYLCASSLFRQDTGELFFGEGSRLTVL.

The chain uses TRBV27 and TRBJ1-4; a possible D gene is TRBD1 (6 bases). The CDR3 runs 17 residues. The V end lost 0 bases, the J end lost 7 bases, and 18 bases lay between the germline ends. Germline V gene lookup returns CDR1 MNHEY and CDR2 SMNVEV (reference sequence). The DNA of the CDR3 is TGTGCCAGCAGTTTATCTGGGGGCTGGGGCCGGGGTGAAAAACTGTTTTTT. Protein product: CASSLSGGWGRGEKLFF.

In this sample, this clone is medium-sized (0.01 to 0.1%). The chain carries TRBV7-9 and TRBJ1-3, with a weak D call TRBD1 (5 bases). Trimming removed 2 bases from V and 0 bases from J, with 14 bases in between. CDR3 length equals 17 residues. Per germline, CDR1 SEHNR and CDR2 FQNEAQ (reference sequence). CDR3 amino acids: CASSLWGGTFSGNTIYF. CDR3 nucleotides: TGTGCCAGCAGCTTATGGGGGGGTACCTTCTCTGGAAACACCATATATTTT.

The rearrangement joins TRBV7-2 to TRBJ2-3; 7 bases fit TRBD2. CDR3 length equals 19 residues. The V gene end was trimmed by 4 bases and the J gene end by 4 bases; junction bases not matched to a gene: 20. Germline V gene sequence: CDR1 SGHTA, CDR2 FQGNSA. CDR3 residues: CASSSPFERGRQGSDTQYF. In DNA form, the CDR3 reads TGTGCCAGCAGCTCCCCCTTCGAGCGGGGCCGGCAGGGATCAGATACGCAGTATTTT.

This chain connects TRBV7-2 to TRBJ2-2; the match to TRBD1 covers 9 bases. After removal of 5 bases from V and 8 bases from J, the junction contained 9 bases not matched to a gene. The CDR3 is 15 amino acids. The germline CDR1 and CDR2 sequences are SGHTA and FQGNSA. The CDR3 loop reads CASSAQQGATGELFF. The DNA of the CDR3 is TGTGCCAGCAGCGCACAACAGGGGGCGACGGGGGAGCTGTTTTTT.

The gene calls are TRBV11-2 and TRBJ1-1; D gene ambiguous. Per germline, CDR1 SGHAT and CDR2 FQNNGV. The V and J ends lost 5 bases and 2 bases respectively, with 9 bases between them. The CDR3 is 13 amino acids. CDR3 amino acids: CASSRGRNTEAFF. The CDR3 coding sequence is TGTGCCAGCAGCCGTGGGAGAAACACTGAAGCTTTCTTT.

This clone appeared once. V and J are TRBV7-2 and TRBJ2-5, with a tentative D call TRBD2 (6 bases). V was trimmed by 4 bases and J by 2 bases, leaving 11 bases between them. Germline values: CDR1 SGHTA, CDR2 FQGNSA. This CDR3 contains 14 residues. The CDR3 spells CASSSPGVQETQYF. CDR3 coding DNA: TGTGCCAGCAGCTCCCCGGGGGTGCAAGAGACCCAGTACTTC.

This chain links TRBV9 with TRBJ1-2; D gene ambiguous. The length of the CDR3 is 14 residues. V gave up 4 bases and J gave up 0 bases, with 10 bases separating them. Germline assignment: CDR1 SGDLS and CDR2 YYNGEE. The CDR3, as DNA: TGTGCCAGCAGCACCCAGACTTCTAACTATGGCTACACCTTC. This codes for CASSTQTSNYGYTF.

The chain links TRBV7-3 to TRBJ2-1; TRBD2 is a possible D gene (5 bases). The CDR3 spans 15 residues. In germline, CDR1 is SGHTA, CDR2 FQGTGA. V lost 6 bases to trimming and J lost 0 bases, with 12 bases between them. The CDR3 region has the DNA TGTGCCAGCAGTCCTCTAGCAGGCTCCTACAATGAGCAGTTCTTC. Translation gives CASSPLAGSYNEQFF.

CDR3 sequence (DNA): TGTGCCACCAGCCCCCTGACAGGGAACACCGGGGAGCTGTTTTTT. This gives the protein CATSPLTGNTGELFF. V is TRBV15 and J is TRBJ2-2; possible D gene TRBD1, 6 bases. V lost 5 bases and J lost 1, with 11 bases in between. The CDR3 length is 15 residues. CDR1 and CDR2 from the germline V gene are LNHNV and YYDKDF (reference sequence). The full variable domain, its missing parts supplied by reference TRBV15 and TRBJ2-2, is DAMVIQNPRYQVTQFGKPVTLSCSQTLNHNVMYWYQQKSSQAPKLLFHYYDKDFNNEADTPDNFQSRRPNTSFCFLDIRSPGLGDTAMYLCATSPLTGNTGELFFGEGSRLTVL.

The V gene is TRBV2, the J gene TRBJ1-1; no firm D call. V was cut by 8 bases and J by 0 bases, with 13 bases left in between. The germline CDR1 and CDR2 sequences are SNHLY and FYNNEI. This CDR3 has 14 residues. CDR3 coding DNA: TGTGCCAGCGGCCGTCTGGTGATGAACACTGAAGCTTTCTTT. As protein: CASGRLVMNTEAFF.

The rearrangement uses TRBV4-2 and TRBJ2-1, with 7 bases that match TRBD2. The CDR3 is made up of 16 amino acids. The germline CDR1 and CDR2 sequences are LGHNA and YNFKEQ. The ends lost 3 bases at V and 5 bases at J; junction bases unmatched: 10. CDR3 sequence: CASSHWLGGLDNEQFF. The DNA for the CDR3 is TGTGCCAGCAGCCATTGGTTGGGGGGGTTAGACAATGAGCAGTTCTTC.